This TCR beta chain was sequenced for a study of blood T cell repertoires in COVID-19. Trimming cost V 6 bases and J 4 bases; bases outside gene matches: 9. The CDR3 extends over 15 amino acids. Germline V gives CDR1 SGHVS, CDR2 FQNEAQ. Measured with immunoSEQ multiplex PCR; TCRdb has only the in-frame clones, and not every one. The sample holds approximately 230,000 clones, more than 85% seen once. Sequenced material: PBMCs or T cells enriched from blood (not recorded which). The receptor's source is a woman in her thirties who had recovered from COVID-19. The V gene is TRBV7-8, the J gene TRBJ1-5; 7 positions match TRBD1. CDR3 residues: CASRRGDSFNQPQHF. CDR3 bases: TGTGCCAGCAGACGAGGGGACAGCTTTAATCAGCCCCAGCATTTT.